Presented here are 26 T cell receptor beta chains from one specimen sequenced in a study of blood T cell repertoires in COVID-19. Sequenced by immunoSEQ multiplex PCR; TCRdb stores in-frame clones only, minus some. Found here are 200,000 to 300,000 clones, nearly 90% of them singletons; the top ten hold around 0.67%. The sequencing input was peripheral blood. The receptors originated from a human donor in a cohort sampled during active COVID-19.

The V call is TRBV4-3, the J call TRBJ2-5; 9 positions match TRBD2. V gave up 1 base and J gave up 7 bases; unmatched junction bases: 10. The CDR3 contains 16 residues. Germline values: CDR1 LGHNA, CDR2 YSLEER. CDR3 sequence (DNA): TGCGCCAGCAGCCAAGTAGGGACTAGCTCGCCCCGGACCCAGTACTTC. Translation: CASSQVGTSSPRTQYF.

The table lists this clone with a count of one. V and J are TRBV7-9 and TRBJ2-7; 8 bases align to TRBD1. J was trimmed by 2 bases and V by 6 bases; bases with no gene match: 9. This CDR3 has 15 residues. CDR1 and CDR2 (germline): SEHNR, FQNEAQ (reference sequence). In DNA, the CDR3 is TGTGCCAGCAGTCATGGACAGGGACTTACCTACGAGCAGTACTTC. Its protein product is CASSHGQGLTYEQYF.

This chain connects TRBV7-9 to TRBJ1-5, with TRBD1 matching 7 bases. This CDR3 has 15 residues. The germline V gene has CDR1 SEHNR and CDR2 FQNEAQ (reference sequence). The junction had 10 bases not matched to a gene; V was cut back by 4 bases and J by 7 bases. The CDR3 DNA sequence: TGTGCCAGCAGCTCCAATAGGGGGCCGTGGCAGCCCCAGCATTTT. This translates into CASSSNRGPWQPQHF. Supplemented by reference TRBV7-9 and TRBJ1-5, the full variable domain reads DTGVSQNPRHKITKRGQNVTFRCDPISEHNRLYWYRQTLGQGPEFLTYFQNEAQLEKSRLLSDRFSAERPKGSFSTLEIQRTEQGDSAMYLCASSSNRGPWQPQHFGDGTRLSIL.

This sequence joins TRBV28 and TRBJ1-2; TRBD1 is a possible D gene (6 bases). Germline assignment: CDR1 MDHEN and CDR2 SYDVKM. V lost 3 bases and J lost 8, with 7 bases in between. The CDR3 extends over 11 amino acids. CDR3 DNA sequence: TGTGCCAGCAGTTTCAGGGGCGGCTACACCTTC. Translating it yields CASSFRGGYTF.

The chain combines TRBV28 with TRBJ1-2; 9 bases align to TRBD1. CDR1 MDHEN and CDR2 SYDVKM come from the germline V gene. The CDR3 has 13 residues. J gave up 4 bases and V 7 bases, and 4 bases lay outside the gene matches. CDR3 amino acids: CASTMTGGYGYTF. The CDR3, as DNA: TGTGCCAGCACAATGACAGGGGGCTATGGCTACACCTTC.

This clone has just a few counts. The chain has TRBV18 and TRBJ1-1; maybe TRBD1 (5 bases). Germline loops: CDR1 KGHSH, CDR2 LQKENI. The V end lost 5 bases, the J end lost 1 base, and 11 bases lay between the germline ends. CDR3 length: 14 amino acids. The CDR3 DNA is TGTGCCAGCTCATCCTCCCAGGGGAACACTGAAGCTTTCTTT. This gives the protein CASSSSQGNTEAFF. The entire variable domain, with the rest obtained from reference TRBV18 and TRBJ1-1, is as follows: NAGVMQNPRHLVRRRGQEARLRCSPMKGHSHVYWYRQLPEEGLKFMVYLQKENIIDESGMPKERFSAEFPKEGPSILRIQQVVRGDSAAYFCASSSSQGNTEAFFGQGTRLTVV.

V gene TRBV20-1 combines with J gene TRBJ1-2; 7 nucleotides agree with TRBD1. Per germline, CDR1 DFQATT and CDR2 SNEGSKA (reference sequence). J was trimmed by 6 bases and V by 6 bases; bases with no gene match: 4. This CDR3 has 11 amino acids. The CDR3 DNA reads TGCAGTGCCAGGGGGATTGATGGCTACACCTTC. This codes for CSARGIDGYTF.

CDR3 in DNA: TGTGCCAGCAGCGAACGACAGGGGGCTCAGACCCAGTACTTC. This sequence encodes CASSERQGAQTQYF. V gene TRBV7-2 combines with J gene TRBJ2-5; 10 bases are a match to TRBD1. CDR3 length: 14 residues. Germline V gene lookup returns CDR1 SGHTA and CDR2 FQGNSA. V lost 5 bases and J lost 6; bases outside the gene matches: 6.

The chain has TRBV2 and TRBJ2-2, with 8 bases identical to TRBD2. There are 13 residues in the CDR3. The germline V gene encodes CDR1 SNHLY and CDR2 FYNNEI. Germline trimming cut 7 bases from V and 8 bases from J; bases unmatched to any gene: 6. Written as DNA, the CDR3 is TGTGCCAGCACCGGGGGGGCCTATGGGGAGCTGTTTTTT. Translation gives CASTGGAYGELFF.

The chain joins TRBV11-1 to TRBJ1-2; 7 bases are shared with TRBD1. Germline V gene sequence: CDR1 SGHAT, CDR2 FQDESV (reference sequence). The ends lost 3 bases at V and 8 bases at J; junction bases unmatched: 12. The CDR3 has 15 residues. CDR3 residues: CASSFRTGLPKGYTF. The CDR3 DNA sequence: TGTGCCAGCAGCTTTCGGACAGGACTACCAAAAGGCTACACCTTC. The entire variable domain, with the rest obtained from reference TRBV11-1 and TRBJ1-2, is as follows: EAEVAQSPRYKITEKSQAVAFWCDPISGHATLYWYRQILGQGPELLVQFQDESVVDDSQLPKDRFSAERLKGVDSTLKIQPAELGDSAMYLCASSFRTGLPKGYTFGSGTRLTVV.

This clone was detected a few times. The J gene is TRBJ1-1, the V gene TRBV9, with D possibly being TRBD1 (5 bases). Germline CDR1 and CDR2: SGDLS and YYNGEE. V lost 2 bases and J 4 bases, leaving 9 bases between the germline ends. The length of the CDR3 is 13 residues. As DNA, the CDR3 is TGTGCCAGCAGCGTGTCAGGGTTCACTGAAGCTTTCTTT. It translates to CASSVSGFTEAFF.

CDR3 protein: CASSQDSGVYGYTF. In nucleotides, the CDR3 is TGCGCCAGCAGCCAAGATTCAGGGGTCTATGGCTACACCTTC. The genes are TRBV4-3 and TRBJ1-2; a weak D match, TRBD1 (6 bases). Deletions cut 0 bases from V and 4 bases from J, with 9 bases between. The CDR3 is 14 amino acids. Germline CDR1 and CDR2: LGHNA and YSLEER.

The V and J genes are TRBV4-1 and TRBJ2-1; D gene uncertain. This CDR3 has 17 residues. Trimming removed 0 bases at V and 8 bases at J, with 20 bases between. The germline V gene has CDR1 MGHRA and CDR2 YSYEKL. The CDR3: CASSQEWSTRSTHEQFF. The CDR3 DNA is TGCGCCAGCAGCCAAGAGTGGTCTACCAGGTCAACACATGAGCAGTTCTTC.

This clone was seen a handful of times. The chain's CDR3 is CASTRTVGELFF. In nucleotides, the CDR3 is TGTGCCAGCACTAGGACTGTGGGGGAGCTGTTTTTT. The chain links TRBV2 to TRBJ2-2; possibly TRBD2 for D (5 bases). V gave up 7 bases and J gave up 8 bases, with 11 bases separating them. This CDR3 comprises 12 residues. CDR1 is SNHLY, CDR2 FYNNEI, per germline. The full variable domain, its missing parts supplied by reference TRBV2 and TRBJ2-2, is EPEVTQTPSHQVTQMGQEVILRCVPISNHLYFYWYRQILGQKVEFLVSFYNNEISEKSEIFDDQFSVERPDGSNFTLKIRSTKLEDSAMYFCASTRTVGELFFGEGSRLTVL.

This rearrangement joins TRBV5-1 to TRBJ1-1; D gene unclear. Looked up from germline, CDR1 is SGHRS and CDR2 is YFSETQ. Trimming removed 0 bases at V and 10 bases at J, with 10 bases between. The CDR3 loop spans 12 amino acids. CDR3 region: CASSLAAGGAFF. CDR3 nucleotides: TGCGCCAGCAGCTTGGCGGCAGGTGGAGCTTTCTTT. Using reference TRBV5-1 and TRBJ1-1 for the parts outside the CDR3, the full variable domain is KAGVTQTPRYLIKTRGQQVTLSCSPISGHRSVSWYQQTPGQGLQFLFEYFSETQRNKGNFPGRFSGRQFSNSRSEMNVSTLELGDSALYLCASSLAAGGAFFGQGTRLTVV.

This rearrangement joins TRBV4-1 to TRBJ1-1; D is perhaps TRBD1 (5 bases). Germline V gene data show CDR1 as MGHRA and CDR2 as YSYEKL. The ends were cut back, 6 bases at V and 6 bases at J, with 11 bases in the middle. The CDR3 runs 12 residues. In DNA form, the CDR3 reads TGCGCCAGCAGTCTGCAGGGCTCTGAAGCTTTCTTT. Protein product: CASSLQGSEAFF.

The chain joins TRBV4-3 to TRBJ1-6; 9 nucleotides line up with TRBD1. The CDR3 is 18 amino acids. V shed 4 bases, J shed 7 bases, and the junction held 14 bases outside the gene matches. Looked up from germline, CDR1 is LGHNA and CDR2 is YSLEER. The CDR3 sequence is CASSRTLLVDRGNSPLHF. The CDR3 region has the DNA TGCGCCAGCAGCCGAACCTTACTGGTGGACAGGGGAAATTCACCCCTCCACTTT.

This chain connects TRBV4-3 to TRBJ2-7, with D hard to call. CDR1 is LGHNA and CDR2 is YSLEER in the germline V gene. This CDR3 region has 14 residues. Trimming cost V 0 bases and J 3 bases, with 9 bases left between them. CDR3 nucleotide sequence: TGCGCCAGCAGCCAAGACGTATCTAGCTACGAGCAGTACTTC. This translates into CASSQDVSSYEQYF.

The chain uses TRBV11-3 and TRBJ2-3, with D possibly matching TRBD1 (7 bases). The CDR3 is 17 residues long. Trimming cost V 1 base and J 2 bases, with 16 bases left between them. Germline CDR1 reads SGHNT; CDR2 reads YENEEA. CDR3 DNA: TGTGCCAGCAGCTTAGGTCGGAGGGACAGTCACACAGATACGCAGTATTTT. Its protein is CASSLGRRDSHTDTQYF.

The chain uses TRBV5-6 and TRBJ2-7; 10 bases are shared with TRBD2. The CDR3 is made up of 19 amino acids. The germline V gene has CDR1 SGHDT and CDR2 YYEEEE. V shed 3 bases and J 1 base; nucleotides not matched to a gene: 16. CDR3 region: CASSSILAGVNLESYEQYF. The CDR3 nucleotides are TGTGCCAGCAGCTCAATCCTAGCGGGGGTCAATCTGGAATCCTACGAGCAGTACTTC.

The chain links TRBV19 to TRBJ2-3; TRBD2 agrees at 7 bases. J lost 2 bases, V lost 9 bases, and 11 bases had no gene match. This CDR3 region has 15 residues. Germline loops: CDR1 LNHDA, CDR2 SQIVND (reference sequence). CDR3 amino acids: CASRRLAADTDTQYF. In DNA, the CDR3 is TGTGCCAGCCGCAGGCTAGCGGCCGACACAGATACGCAGTATTTT.

The CDR3 region is CASSELHRQPQHF. Here the CDR3 DNA reads TGTGCCAGCAGTGAATTACACCGTCAGCCCCAGCATTTT. The gene calls are TRBV6-1 and TRBJ1-5; no clear D. Trimming cost V 2 bases and J 6 bases, with 8 bases left between them. There are 13 residues in the CDR3. Germline V gene sequence: CDR1 MNHNS, CDR2 SASEGT.

The J gene is TRBJ2-1, the V gene TRBV28, with TRBD2 matching 11 bases. This CDR3 contains 16 residues. J gave up 2 bases and V 3 bases, and 3 bases lay outside the gene matches. Germline V gene sequence: CDR1 MDHEN, CDR2 SYDVKM. CDR3 DNA: TGTGCCAGCAGTTTTTTAGCGGGAGGGGCCTACAATGAGCAGTTCTTC. It translates to CASSFLAGGAYNEQFF. The entire variable domain, with the rest obtained from reference TRBV28 and TRBJ2-1, is as follows: DVKVTQSSRYLVKRTGEKVFLECVQDMDHENMFWYRQDPGLGLRLIYFSYDVKMKEKGDIPEGYSVSREKKERFSLILESASTNQTSMYLCASSFLAGGAYNEQFFGPGTRLTVL.

This chain joins TRBV4-1 and TRBJ2-7, with D possibly matching TRBD2 (5 bases). V lost 6 bases to trimming and J lost 7 bases, with 28 bases between them. This CDR3 comprises 17 residues. Germline values: CDR1 MGHRA, CDR2 YSYEKL. The CDR3 DNA sequence: TGCGCCAGCAGTCGCAAGTTCCCCGGACCCGAGACGGGGGAGCAGTACTTC. Its translation: CASSRKFPGPETGEQYF.

The genes are TRBV30 and TRBJ1-4; TRBD1 might be the D (6 bases). This CDR3 is 16 amino acids long. Germline V CDR1 and CDR2: GTSNPN, SVGIG (reference sequence). V lost 0 bases and J 3 bases, leaving 14 bases between the germline ends. CDR3 in amino acids: CAWSVNVQGPNEKLFF. CDR3 DNA: TGTGCCTGGAGTGTAAACGTACAGGGACCTAATGAAAAACTGTTTTTT.

The CDR3 DNA reads as TGTGCCTGGAAGACCAAAACAGGGTCCTACCCCGGGAGGGAGACCCAGTACTTC. It is translated as CAWKTKTGSYPGRETQYF. This rearrangement joins TRBV30 to TRBJ2-5, with a weak D call TRBD2 (7 bases). V lost 4 bases and J lost 5, with 29 bases in between. The CDR3 runs to 18 residues. Germline CDR1 and CDR2: GTSNPN and SVGIG (reference sequence).